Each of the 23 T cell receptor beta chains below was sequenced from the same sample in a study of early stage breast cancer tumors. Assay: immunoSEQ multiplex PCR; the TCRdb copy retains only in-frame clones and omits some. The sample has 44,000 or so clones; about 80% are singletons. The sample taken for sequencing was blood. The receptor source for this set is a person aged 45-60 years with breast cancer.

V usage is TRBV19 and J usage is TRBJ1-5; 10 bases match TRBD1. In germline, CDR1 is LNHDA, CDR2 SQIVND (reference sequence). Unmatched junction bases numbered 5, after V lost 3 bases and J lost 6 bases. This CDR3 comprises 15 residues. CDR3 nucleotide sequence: TGTGCCAGTAGTATGGGACAGGGGCCAATTCAGCCCCAGCATTTT. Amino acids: CASSMGQGPIQPQHF.

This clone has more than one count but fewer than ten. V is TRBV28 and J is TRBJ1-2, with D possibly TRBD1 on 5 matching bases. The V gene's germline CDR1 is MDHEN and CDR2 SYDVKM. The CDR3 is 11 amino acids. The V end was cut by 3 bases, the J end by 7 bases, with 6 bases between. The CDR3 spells CASSFRAGYTF. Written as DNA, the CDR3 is TGTGCCAGCAGTTTCAGGGCTGGCTACACCTTC.

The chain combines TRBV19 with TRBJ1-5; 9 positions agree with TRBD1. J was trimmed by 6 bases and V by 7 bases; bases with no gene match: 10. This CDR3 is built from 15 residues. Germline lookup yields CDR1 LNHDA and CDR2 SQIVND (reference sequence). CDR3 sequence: CASTPSGQGPQPQHF. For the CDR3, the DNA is TGTGCCAGTACCCCCTCGGGACAGGGCCCTCAGCCCCAGCATTTT.

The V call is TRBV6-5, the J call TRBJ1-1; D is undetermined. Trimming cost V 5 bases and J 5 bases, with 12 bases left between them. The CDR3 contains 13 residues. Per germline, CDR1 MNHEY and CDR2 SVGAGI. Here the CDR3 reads CASSLFSETEAFF. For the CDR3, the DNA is TGTGCCAGCAGTCTCTTTAGTGAGACTGAAGCTTTCTTT.

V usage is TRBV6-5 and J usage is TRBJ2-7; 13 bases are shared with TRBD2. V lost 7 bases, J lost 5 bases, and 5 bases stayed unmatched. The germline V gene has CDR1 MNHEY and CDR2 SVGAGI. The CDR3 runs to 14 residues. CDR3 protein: CASNLGLAGDEQYF. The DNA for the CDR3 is TGTGCCAGCAATCTAGGACTAGCGGGAGACGAGCAGTACTTC.

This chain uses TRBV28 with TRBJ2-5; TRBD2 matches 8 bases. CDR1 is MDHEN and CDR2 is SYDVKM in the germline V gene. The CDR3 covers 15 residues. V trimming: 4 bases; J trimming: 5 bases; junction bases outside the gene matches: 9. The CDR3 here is CASSSISGGRETQYF. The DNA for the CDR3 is TGTGCCAGCAGTTCGATCAGCGGGGGCCGGGAGACCCAGTACTTC.

CDR3 amino acids: CASNVGGSVEQFF. As DNA, the CDR3 is TGCGCCAGCAATGTCGGAGGATCGGTTGAGCAGTTCTTC. This chain uses TRBV5-1 with TRBJ2-1, with D possibly TRBD2 on 5 matching bases. The CDR3 spans 13 residues. CDR1 is SGHRS and CDR2 is YFSETQ in the germline V gene. Trimming left V 6 bases short and J 9 bases short, with 16 bases between.

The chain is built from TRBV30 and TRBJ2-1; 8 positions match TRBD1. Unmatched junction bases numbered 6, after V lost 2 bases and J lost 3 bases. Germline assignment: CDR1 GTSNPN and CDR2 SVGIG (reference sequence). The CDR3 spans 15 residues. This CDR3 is CAWSFLGTGYNEQFF. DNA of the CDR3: TGTGCCTGGAGTTTTTTAGGGACAGGCTACAATGAGCAGTTCTTC. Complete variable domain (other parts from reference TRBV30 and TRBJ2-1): SQTIHQWPATLVQPVGSPLSLECTVEGTSNPNLYWYRQAAGRGLQLLFYSVGIGQISSEVPQNLSASRPQDRQFILSSKKLLLSDSGFYLCAWSFLGTGYNEQFFGPGTRLTVL.

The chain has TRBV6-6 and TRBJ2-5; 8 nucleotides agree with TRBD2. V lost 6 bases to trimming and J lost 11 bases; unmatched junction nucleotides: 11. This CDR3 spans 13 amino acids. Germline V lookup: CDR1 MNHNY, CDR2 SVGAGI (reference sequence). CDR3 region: CASSRGLAQEQYF. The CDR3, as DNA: TGTGCCAGCAGCCGCGGACTAGCCCAAGAGCAGTACTTC.

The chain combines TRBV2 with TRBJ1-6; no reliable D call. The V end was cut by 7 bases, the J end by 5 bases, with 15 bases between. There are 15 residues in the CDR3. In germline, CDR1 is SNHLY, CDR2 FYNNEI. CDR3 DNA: TGTGCCAGCATCCTCTTCCGGGAGCATAATTCACCCCTCCACTTT. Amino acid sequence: CASILFREHNSPLHF.

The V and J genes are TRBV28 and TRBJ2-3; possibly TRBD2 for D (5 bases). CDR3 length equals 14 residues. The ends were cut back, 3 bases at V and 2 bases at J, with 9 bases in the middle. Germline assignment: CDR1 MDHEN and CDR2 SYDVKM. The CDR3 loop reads CASSFPGNTDTQYF. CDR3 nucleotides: TGTGCCAGCAGTTTTCCGGGAAACACAGATACGCAGTATTTT.

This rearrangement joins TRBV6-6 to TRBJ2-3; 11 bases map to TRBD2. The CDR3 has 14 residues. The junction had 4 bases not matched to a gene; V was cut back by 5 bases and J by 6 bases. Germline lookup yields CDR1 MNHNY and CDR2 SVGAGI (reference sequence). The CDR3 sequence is CASSPSGGSDTQYF. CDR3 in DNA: TGTGCCAGCAGTCCTAGCGGGGGGTCGGATACGCAGTATTTT.

CDR3 protein: CASSQFSGRRAGELFF. The CDR3 coding sequence is TGTGCCAGCAGCCAATTCAGCGGGAGAAGGGCCGGGGAGCTGTTTTTT. V and J are TRBV4-2 and TRBJ2-2, with 8 bases lining up with TRBD2. Germline lookup yields CDR1 LGHNA and CDR2 YNFKEQ. V gave up 2 bases and J gave up 6 bases; unmatched junction bases: 8. This CDR3 spans 16 amino acids.

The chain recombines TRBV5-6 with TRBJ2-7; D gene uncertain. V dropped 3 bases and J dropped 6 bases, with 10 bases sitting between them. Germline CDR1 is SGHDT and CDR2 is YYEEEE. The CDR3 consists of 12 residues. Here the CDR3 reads CASSCPRCEQYF. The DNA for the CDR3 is TGTGCCAGCAGCTGCCCACGCTGCGAGCAGTACTTC.

The CDR3 region has the DNA TGTGCCAGCAGCTTTGCGCAGGTCGTCTATGGCTACACCTTC. Protein: CASSFAQVVYGYTF. The V and J genes are TRBV12-1 and TRBJ1-2; the D call of TRBD1 is as the table states it, not checked on the DNA. TRBV12-1 is a pseudogene. The CDR3 has 14 amino acids.

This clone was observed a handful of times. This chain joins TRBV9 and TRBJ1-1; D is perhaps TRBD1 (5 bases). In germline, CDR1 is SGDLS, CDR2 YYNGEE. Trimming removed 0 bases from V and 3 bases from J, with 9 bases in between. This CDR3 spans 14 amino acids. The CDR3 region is CASSVGTGYTEAFF. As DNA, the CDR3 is TGTGCCAGCAGCGTAGGCACAGGTTACACTGAAGCTTTCTTT.

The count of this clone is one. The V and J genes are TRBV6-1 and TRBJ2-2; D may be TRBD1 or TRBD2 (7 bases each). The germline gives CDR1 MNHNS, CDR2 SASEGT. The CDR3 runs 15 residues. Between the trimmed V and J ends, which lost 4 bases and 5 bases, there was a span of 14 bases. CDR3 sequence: CASSGQGGVTGELFF. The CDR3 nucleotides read TGTGCCAGCAGTGGACAGGGAGGGGTGACCGGGGAGCTGTTTTTT.

The CDR3 is CASSERPGWSGETQYF. In nucleotides, the CDR3 is TGTGCCAGCAGTGAACGGCCAGGGTGGTCTGGGGAGACCCAGTACTTC. The chain links TRBV6-1 to TRBJ2-5; a possible D gene is TRBD1 (5 bases). In germline, CDR1 is MNHNS, CDR2 SASEGT. This CDR3 comprises 16 residues. Trimming took 2 bases from V and 5 from J, leaving 18 bases between them.

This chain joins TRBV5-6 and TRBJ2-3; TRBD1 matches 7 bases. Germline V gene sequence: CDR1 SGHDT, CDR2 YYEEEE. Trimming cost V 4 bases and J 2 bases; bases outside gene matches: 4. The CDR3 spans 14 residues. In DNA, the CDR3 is TGTGCCAGCAGCCCGGACAGGAACACAGATACGCAGTATTTT. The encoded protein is CASSPDRNTDTQYF. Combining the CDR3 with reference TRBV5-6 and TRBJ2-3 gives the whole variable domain DAGVTQSPTHLIKTRGQQVTLRCSPKSGHDTVSWYQQALGQGPQFIFQYYEEEERQRGNFPDRFSGHQFPNYSSELNVNALLLGDSALYLCASSPDRNTDTQYFGPGTRLTVL.

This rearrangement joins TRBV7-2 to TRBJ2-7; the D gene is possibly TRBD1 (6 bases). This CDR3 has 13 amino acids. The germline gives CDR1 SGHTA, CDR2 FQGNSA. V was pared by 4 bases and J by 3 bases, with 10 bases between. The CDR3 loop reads CASSYSGVYEQYF. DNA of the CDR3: TGTGCCAGCAGCTATTCAGGGGTCTACGAGCAGTACTTC. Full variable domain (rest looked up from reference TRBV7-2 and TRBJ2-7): GAGVSQSPSNKVTEKGKDVELRCDPISGHTALYWYRQSLGQGLEFLIYFQGNSAPDKSGLPSDRFSAERTGGSVSTLTIQRTQQEDSAVYLCASSYSGVYEQYFGPGTRLTVT.

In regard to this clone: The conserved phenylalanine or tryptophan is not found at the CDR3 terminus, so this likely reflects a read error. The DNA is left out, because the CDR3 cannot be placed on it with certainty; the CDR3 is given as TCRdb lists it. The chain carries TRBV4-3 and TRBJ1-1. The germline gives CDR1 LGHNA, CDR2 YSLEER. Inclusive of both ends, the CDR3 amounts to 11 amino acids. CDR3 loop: CASSLPGARVV.

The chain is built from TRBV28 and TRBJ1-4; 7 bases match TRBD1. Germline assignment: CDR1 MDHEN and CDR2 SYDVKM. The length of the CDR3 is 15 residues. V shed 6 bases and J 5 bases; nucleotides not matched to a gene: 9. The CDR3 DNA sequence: TGTGCCAGCAGCAAACCGGGACAGCTGAATGAAAAACTGTTTTTT. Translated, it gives CASSKPGQLNEKLFF.

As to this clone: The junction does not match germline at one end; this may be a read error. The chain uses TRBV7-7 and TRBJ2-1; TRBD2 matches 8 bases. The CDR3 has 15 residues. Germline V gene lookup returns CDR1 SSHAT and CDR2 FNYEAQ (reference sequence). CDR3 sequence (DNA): TGTGCTAGCAGCTTGGGAAGGACTAGCAACAATGAGCAGTTCTTC. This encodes CASSLGRTSNNEQFF. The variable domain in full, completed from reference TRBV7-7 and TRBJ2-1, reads GAGVSQSPRYKVTKRGQDVTLRCDPISSHATLYWYQQALGQGPEFLTYFNYEAQPDKSGLPSDRFSAERPEGSISTLTIQRTEQRDSAMYRCASSLGRTSNNEQFFGPGTRLTVL.